This TCR beta chain derives from a study of T cells after yellow fever vaccination. TCRdb called the 5' RACE reads again in MiXCR, with one record for every CDR3 protein. Found here are some 290,000 distinct CDR3 sequences, around a tenth of them singletons; the top ten hold 3% to 3.5%. This clonotype has a handful of counts. Its specificity is not known. Study-level results: Most clones from primary vaccination were detected again post-booster (approximately 96% CD4, roughly 91% CD8). Peak timing came faster in the weaker secondary response, day 5 versus 15.

The CDR3 is 12 residues long. Germline V CDR1 and CDR2: DFQATT, SNEGSKA (reference sequence). V lost 6 bases and J 4 bases, leaving 7 bases between the germline ends. This material consisted of CD4+ T cells sorted from PBMCs, taken 45 days after the yellow fever booster vaccination. The receptor's source is a man younger than 30 who received the YFV17D yellow fever vaccine. V and J are TRBV20-1 and TRBJ2-6; D not certain. The CDR3 DNA reads as TGCAGTGCAGGCGTGGGGGCCAACGTCCTGACTTTC. Amino acids: CSAGVGANVLTF.